This T cell receptor beta chain stems from a study of T cell responses to AZD1222 COVID-19 vaccine. The CDR3 runs 15 residues. From germline, CDR1 is SNHLY and CDR2 FYNNEI. Trimming removed 3 bases from V and 0 bases from J, with 9 bases in between. Method: immunoSEQ multiplex PCR; TCRdb's copy keeps in-frame clones and lacks some. The data contain tens of thousands of clones, roughly 80% of them singletons. The clonotype comes from an adult in good health. This chain joins TRBV2 and TRBJ1-3, with D tentatively TRBD1 (5 bases). The material was peripheral blood, obtained on day 0 of AZD1222 vaccination. The CDR3 DNA is TGTGCCAGCAGTGAGGGGGATCTCTCTGGAAACACCATATATTTT. It specifies CASSEGDLSGNTIYF.